The clone carrying this TCR beta chain was counted ten times or more. Its matching antigen is unknown. CDR1 is MDHEN, CDR2 SYDVKM, per germline. The V end was cut by 5 bases, the J end by 7 bases, with 12 bases between. The CDR3 length is 13 residues. The data were taken from a study of identical twins. Study results and limitations: Out-of-frame alpha sequences common to twins exhibited a surplus of low generation probability.

TCRdb re-called the 5' RACE reads through MiXCR, storing one row per CDR3 protein. The table records 420,000 or so distinct CDR3 sequences, approximately 17% of them present only once. The sample was naive T cells sorted from blood. The clonotype was recovered from a man over 45 in good health. The chain combines TRBV28 with TRBJ2-1; a weak D match, TRBD1 (6 bases). The CDR3 DNA reads as TGTGCCAGCAGTCGGGACACGGGGAATGAGCAGTTCTTC. Amino acid sequence: CASSRDTGNEQFF.